These 24 T cell receptor beta chains originate from one sample sequenced in a study of T cells expressing NK-cell markers. TCRdb processed the 5' RACE reads again and assigns one entry to each CDR3 protein, with no DNA. The sample includes roughly 450,000 distinct CDR3 sequences. Sample: blood T cells: a sorted CD56 or NKG2C T cell subset, CD4+ or CD8+ T cells, or bulk PBMC T cells (not recorded which). These receptors came from a woman in her fifties or sixties in good health.

The genes are TRBV4-1 and TRBJ2-2; as DNA is missing, the TRBD1 call by TCRdb cannot be tested. The CDR3 length is 15 residues. Germline V CDR1 and CDR2: MGHRA, YSYEKL. CDR3 protein: CASSRGTGGNGELFF.

The gene calls are TRBV28 and TRBJ1-1; TCRdb's D call, TRBD1, is unchecked because there is no DNA. The germline V gene encodes CDR1 MDHEN and CDR2 SYDVKM. The length of the CDR3 is 12 residues. The CDR3 loop is CASSDHGQDTFF.

The chain links TRBV7-2 to TRBJ2-1. CDR3 length: 13 amino acids. Germline CDR1 is SGHTA and CDR2 is FQGNSA. CDR3 in amino acids: CASSLAQPNEQFF. Supplemented by reference TRBV7-2 and TRBJ2-1, the full variable domain reads GAGVSQSPSNKVTEKGKDVELRCDPISGHTALYWYRQSLGQGLEFLIYFQGNSAPDKSGLPSDRFSAERTGGSVSTLTIQRTQQEDSAVYLCASSLAQPNEQFFGPGTRLTVL.

The rearrangement joins TRBV10-2 to TRBJ2-1; lacking DNA, the TRBD2 call made by TCRdb goes unchecked. Germline V gene sequence: CDR1 WSHSY, CDR2 SAAADI. The CDR3 spans 16 residues. The CDR3 is CASQGLAGDSYNEQFF.

The chain recombines TRBV12-3 or TRBV12-4 with TRBJ2-3; checking the TCRdb D call of TRBD1 is not possible without DNA. The CDR3 runs 15 residues. The CDR3 region is CASSEQGESTDTQYF.

The V and J genes are TRBV7-9 and TRBJ1-2. The germline V gene has CDR1 SEHNR and CDR2 FQNEAQ (reference sequence). CDR3 length: 17 residues. The CDR3 loop reads CASSLAFGTLANYGYTF.

The chain joins TRBV5-1 to TRBJ2-1; TCRdb outputs TRBD1, but without DNA this stays unchecked. The CDR3 contains 13 residues. Germline CDR1 reads SGHRS; CDR2 reads YFSETQ. CDR3: CASSSTGSNEQFF.

This chain links TRBV20-1 with TRBJ2-3; TCRdb calls TRBD2, which cannot be checked without DNA. The germline CDR1 and CDR2 sequences are DFQATT and SNEGSKA (reference sequence). CDR3 length: 18 amino acids. CDR3 region: CSAVGTSGRVWRTDTQYF.

The V and J genes are TRBV4-1 and TRBJ2-3; TCRdb picks TRBD1, but there is no DNA to check that call. CDR1 and CDR2 from the germline V gene are MGHRA and YSYEKL. The length of the CDR3 is 15 residues. Here the CDR3 reads CASSQAVGTGVTQYF.

The V gene is TRBV5-1, the J gene TRBJ2-7; TCRdb gives TRBD1 as the D gene, but with no DNA this cannot be confirmed. In germline, CDR1 is SGHRS, CDR2 YFSETQ. There are 14 residues in the CDR3. CDR3 amino acids: CASGPGQGAREQYF.

The chain joins TRBV9 to TRBJ2-1; absent DNA, TCRdb's TRBD2 call cannot be checked. From germline, CDR1 is SGDLS and CDR2 YYNGEE. The CDR3 spans 15 residues. CDR3 residues: CASSVKGAGTNEQFF.

The chain combines TRBV12-3 or TRBV12-4 with TRBJ2-7; TCRdb's D call, TRBD2, is unchecked because there is no DNA. CDR3 length: 18 residues. The CDR3 here is CASSPLVGPAGAKYEQYF.

V gene TRBV3-1 combines with J gene TRBJ2-1; checking the TCRdb D call of TRBD2 is not possible without DNA. The CDR3 covers 17 residues. CDR1 and CDR2 (germline): LGHDT, YNNKEL (reference sequence). CDR3 sequence reads: CASSPGLAGGWDNEQFF.

V is TRBV10-3 and J is TRBJ2-6; the TRBD1 assignment by TCRdb is unverifiable without DNA. CDR1 is ENHRY and CDR2 is SYGVKD in the germline V gene. This CDR3 comprises 15 residues. CDR3 sequence: CATGTESSGANVLTF.

The genes are TRBV12-3 or TRBV12-4 and TRBJ1-1; TCRdb gives TRBD1 as the D gene, but with no DNA this cannot be confirmed. CDR3 length equals 13 residues. The CDR3: CASSFQGNTEAFF.

The chain uses TRBV12-3 or TRBV12-4 and TRBJ2-7; without DNA, the TCRdb call of TRBD1 cannot be checked. The CDR3 runs to 15 residues. The chain's CDR3 is CASSSTGVLSYEQYF.

This chain uses TRBV12-3 or TRBV12-4 with TRBJ2-2; TCRdb picks TRBD1, but there is no DNA to check that call. The CDR3 spans 14 residues. CDR3 sequence: CASSLRQGVGELFF.

The CDR3 reads CASSVGTLVDTQYF. This chain connects TRBV9 to TRBJ2-3; TCRdb's D call of TRBD1 is untestable without DNA. The length of the CDR3 is 14 residues. Germline V gives CDR1 SGDLS, CDR2 YYNGEE.

The chain combines TRBV12-3 or TRBV12-4 with TRBJ2-3. The CDR3 consists of 16 residues. This CDR3 reads CASSLARQSGPDTQYF.

The chain uses TRBV24-1 and TRBJ2-2. This CDR3 region has 14 residues. CDR1 is KGHDR and CDR2 is SFDVKD in the germline V gene. CDR3 sequence: CATSDNDNTGELFF.

The genes are TRBV29-1 and TRBJ2-3. The CDR3 runs to 13 residues. Germline CDR1 SQVTM, CDR2 ANQGSEA. The CDR3 loop reads CSVQETRTDTQYF.

This chain connects TRBV12-3 or TRBV12-4 to TRBJ1-1; checking the TCRdb D call of TRBD1 is not possible without DNA. The CDR3 is 13 residues long. CDR3 sequence: CASRGLRNTEAFF.

The chain combines TRBV10-3 with TRBJ2-3; TCRdb picks TRBD1, but there is no DNA to check that call. CDR3 length equals 13 residues. Germline values: CDR1 ENHRY, CDR2 SYGVKD. The CDR3 here is CAIATGLTDTQYF.

The rearrangement joins TRBV20-1 to TRBJ2-3; the D call from TCRdb, TRBD2, cannot be confirmed without DNA. The CDR3 consists of 18 residues. Germline lookup yields CDR1 DFQATT and CDR2 SNEGSKA (reference sequence). The CDR3 spells CSATDPLGGSHSTDTQYF.